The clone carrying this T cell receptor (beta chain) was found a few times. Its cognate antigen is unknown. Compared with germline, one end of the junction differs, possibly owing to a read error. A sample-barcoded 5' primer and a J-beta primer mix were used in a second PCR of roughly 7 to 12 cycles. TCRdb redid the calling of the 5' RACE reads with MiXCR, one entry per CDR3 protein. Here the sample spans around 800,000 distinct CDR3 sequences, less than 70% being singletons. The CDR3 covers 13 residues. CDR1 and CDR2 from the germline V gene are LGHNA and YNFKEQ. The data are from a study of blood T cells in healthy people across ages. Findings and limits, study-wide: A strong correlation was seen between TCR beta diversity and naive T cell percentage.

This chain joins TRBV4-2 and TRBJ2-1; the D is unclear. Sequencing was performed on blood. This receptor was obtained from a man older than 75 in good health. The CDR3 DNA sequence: TGTGCCAGCAGCCCAAACGGTGTGAATGAGAAGTTCTTC. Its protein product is CASSPNGVNEKFF.